Presented here are 7 T cell receptor beta chains from one specimen sequenced in a study of T-cell reconstitution after alpha-beta-depleted transplantation in children. These TCRs are of unknown antigen specificity. General observations from the study: At one year after transplant, newly produced T cells mostly accounted for T-cell counts and diversity.

As it was prepared, the TCRbeta library received unique molecular identifiers. MiXCR, run by TCRdb on the PCR reads, gives a single entry per CDR3 protein. This sample has some 300,000 distinct CDR3 sequences, with 6% to 10% found just once. The sequences come from peripheral blood, collected 360 days after TCRalphabeta/CD19-depleted stem cell transplant. The receptors derive from a female patient aged 2-15 years who had a stem cell transplant for Fanconi anemia, so the T cells may come from the graft donor.

This clonotype was counted once. The V call is TRBV20-1, the J call TRBJ2-2; 10 nucleotides line up with TRBD2. Trimming cost V 2 bases and J 3 bases; bases outside gene matches: 6. The CDR3 runs to 16 residues. Looked up from germline, CDR1 is DFQATT and CDR2 is SNEGSKA (reference sequence). CDR3 nucleotide sequence: TGCAGTGCTAGACCCCTAGCGGGAGTCGACACCGGGGAGCTGTTTTTT. Encoded protein: CSARPLAGVDTGELFF.

This clonotype has just a few counts. CDR3 sequence: CSAIVAGRSTDTQYF. CDR3 DNA sequence: TGCAGTGCTATCGTAGCGGGGCGTAGCACAGATACGCAGTATTTT. The chain employs TRBV20-1 and TRBJ2-3; 8 bases fit TRBD2. J was trimmed by 0 bases and V by 4 bases; bases with no gene match: 6. The CDR3 spans 15 residues. Germline values: CDR1 DFQATT, CDR2 SNEGSKA (reference sequence).

Many counts were recorded for this clonotype. This chain links TRBV4-1 with TRBJ2-3, with D uncertain. The CDR3 totals 16 residues. V lost 1 base and J lost 2, with 13 bases in between. Germline V gives CDR1 MGHRA, CDR2 YSYEKL. The CDR3 nucleotides read TGCGCCAGCAGCCAAGGCCTCGGCGGCCTCACAGATACGCAGTATTTT. Translated: CASSQGLGGLTDTQYF.

This clonotype showed up many times. This chain links TRBV5-1 with TRBJ2-1; TRBD2 is a possible D gene (6 bases). The germline CDR1 and CDR2 sequences are SGHRS and YFSETQ. V was shortened by 2 bases and J by 6 bases, with 12 bases between the two germline ends. The CDR3 totals 14 residues. CDR3 in amino acids: CASSLREKGNEQFF. CDR3 nucleotides: TGCGCCAGCAGCTTACGGGAGAAGGGCAATGAGCAGTTCTTC.

This clonotype was detected many times. The chain couples TRBV9 to TRBJ2-2, with no clear D. Germline lookup yields CDR1 SGDLS and CDR2 YYNGEE. The CDR3 is 14 amino acids. The V gene lost 0 bases and the J gene lost 6 bases, with 9 bases spanning the gap. The CDR3 reads CASSVESRPGELFF. The CDR3 nucleotides are TGTGCCAGCAGCGTAGAAAGTCGGCCCGGGGAGCTGTTTTTT.

In this sample, this clonotype turned up many times. The gene calls are TRBV12-3 or TRBV12-4 and TRBJ1-5; 7 bases line up with TRBD1. Unmatched junction bases numbered 3, after V lost 5 bases and J lost 5 bases. This CDR3 is 13 amino acids long. In nucleotides, the CDR3 is TGTGCCAGCAGTAAAGACAGGGATCAGCCCCAGCATTTT. Its translation is CASSKDRDQPQHF.

The genes are TRBV9 and TRBJ2-3, with a tentative D call TRBD2 (6 bases). In germline, CDR1 is SGDLS, CDR2 YYNGEE. V lost 4 bases, J lost 2 bases, and 14 bases lay in between. CDR3 length equals 15 residues. The CDR3 DNA reads as TGTGCCAGCAGCCTCCTCGGGGGTCACACAGATACGCAGTATTTT. Its protein product is CASSLLGGHTDTQYF.